The 14 T cell receptor beta chains below all came from one sample that was sequenced in a study of control samples from healthy donors and cancer patients. TCRdb's copy holds only in-frame clones and misses some; the assay was immunoSEQ multiplex PCR. The profile shows some 87,000 clones, around 80% of them singletons. Sequenced: PBMCs. Receptors were obtained from a man in his sixties with head and neck cancer.

J is TRBJ2-7 and V is TRBV5-5; D is uncertain. Germline V gene data show CDR1 as SGHKS and CDR2 as YYEKEE (reference sequence). This CDR3 is built from 15 residues. V lost 0 bases and J 2 bases, leaving 12 bases between the germline ends. CDR3 coding DNA: TGTGCCAGCAGCTTGGATTACGCCTCTCCCTACGAGCAGTACTTC. Its protein is CASSLDYASPYEQYF. The full variable domain, with the rest looked up from reference TRBV5-5 and TRBJ2-7, is DAGVTQSPTHLIKTRGQQVTLRCSPISGHKSVSWYQQVLGQGPQFIFQYYEKEERGRGNFPDRFSARQFPNYSSELNVNALLLGDSALYLCASSLDYASPYEQYFGPGTRLTVT.

The chain uses TRBV12-3 or TRBV12-4 and TRBJ1-1, with a tentative D call TRBD1 (6 bases). Trimming took off 5 bases at V and 9 bases at J, with 10 bases between the two ends. The CDR3 extends over 11 amino acids. The CDR3 region has the DNA TGTGCCAGCAGTCCGCAGGGGAAAGCTTTCTTT. Its translation: CASSPQGKAFF.

The V and J genes are TRBV11-2 and TRBJ1-2; D unclear. This CDR3 has 13 residues. In germline, CDR1 is SGHAT, CDR2 FQNNGV. Trimming left V 5 bases short and J 1 base short, with 8 bases between. CDR3 protein: CASSVGVNYGYTF. CDR3 sequence (DNA): TGTGCCAGCAGCGTTGGGGTTAACTATGGCTACACCTTC.

V gene TRBV9 combines with J gene TRBJ1-1; tentative D call: TRBD1 (5 bases). Germline V gene lookup returns CDR1 SGDLS and CDR2 YYNGEE. The CDR3 is 14 residues long. V lost 1 base and J 1 base, leaving 8 bases between the germline ends. As DNA, the CDR3 is TGTGCCAGCAGCGTAACAGGAAGGAACACTGAAGCTTTCTTT. Protein: CASSVTGRNTEAFF.

The rearrangement uses TRBV5-1 and TRBJ1-1; TRBD1 agrees at 8 bases. Germline-derived CDR1 and CDR2 are SGHRS and YFSETQ. J lost 1 base, V lost 4 bases, and 6 bases had no gene match. This CDR3 is 15 amino acids long. CDR3 in amino acids: CASSDRDRWNTEAFF. The CDR3 nucleotides are TGCGCCAGCAGCGACCGGGACAGGTGGAACACTGAAGCTTTCTTT.

The J gene is TRBJ2-5, the V gene TRBV2; D is undetermined. There are 12 residues in the CDR3. The germline CDR1 and CDR2 sequences are SNHLY and FYNNEI. V lost 4 bases, J lost 5 bases, and 8 bases lay in between. CDR3 nucleotides: TGTGCCAGCAGTGCAGCTTTCGAGACCCAGTACTTC. Protein: CASSAAFETQYF.

The chain links TRBV30 to TRBJ1-1; tentative D call: TRBD1 (5 bases). The CDR3 has 14 residues. V lost 7 bases, J lost 5 bases, and 20 bases lay in between. The germline V gene has CDR1 GTSNPN and CDR2 SVGIG (reference sequence). This CDR3 is CAYTNRLGWTEAFF. The DNA for the CDR3 is TGTGCCTACACTAACAGGCTCGGGTGGACTGAAGCTTTCTTT.

The chain is built from TRBV6-5 and TRBJ1-1; D gene uncertain. This CDR3 spans 16 amino acids. Germline V CDR1 and CDR2: MNHEY, SVGAGI. Trimming removed 0 bases from V and 3 bases from J, with 14 bases in between. This CDR3 is CASSYSGSRLDTEAFF. In nucleotides, the CDR3 is TGTGCCAGCAGTTACTCGGGCAGCCGGTTGGACACTGAAGCTTTCTTT.

This sequence joins TRBV13 and TRBJ2-7; TRBD2 aligns across 7 bases. The trim removed 2 bases at V and 4 bases at J, leaving 5 bases unmatched. CDR3 size: 14 residues. CDR1 is PRHDT and CDR2 is FYEKMQ in the germline V gene (reference sequence). This CDR3 is CASSLPGGGYEQYF. The CDR3 bases are TGTGCCAGCAGCTTACCGGGAGGAGGGTACGAGCAGTACTTC.

The J gene is TRBJ2-2, the V gene TRBV3-1 (or the pseudogene TRBV3-2); TRBD2 aligns across 7 bases. Germline trimming cut 3 bases from V and 1 base from J; bases unmatched to any gene: 5. Germline V CDR1 and CDR2: LGHDT, YNNKEL (reference sequence). This CDR3 is 16 amino acids long. CDR3 sequence (DNA): TGTGCCAGCAGCCATCGGCGGGGGATGAACACCGGGGAGCTGTTTTTT. Translated, it gives CASSHRRGMNTGELFF.

The chain uses TRBV7-9 and TRBJ2-2; TRBD1 aligns across 7 bases. The junction had 8 bases not matched to a gene; V was cut back by 3 bases and J by 4 bases. This CDR3 spans 16 amino acids. Germline V gene lookup returns CDR1 SEHNR and CDR2 FQNEAQ (reference sequence). In nucleotides, the CDR3 is TGTGCCAGCAGCTTCCCCCCAGGGGGTGTCACCGGGGAGCTGTTTTTT. Amino acids: CASSFPPGGVTGELFF.

The chain carries TRBV5-1 and TRBJ2-7, with 11 positions matching TRBD2. Per germline, CDR1 SGHRS and CDR2 YFSETQ. The J segment lost 7 bases and the V segment lost 0 bases, leaving 12 bases of the junction unmatched. The CDR3 loop spans 17 amino acids. The CDR3 protein is CASSLATGASGRSEQYF. For the CDR3, the DNA is TGCGCCAGCAGCTTGGCGACCGGGGCTAGCGGGAGGAGTGAGCAGTACTTC.

The chain links TRBV19 to TRBJ1-2; no firm D call. The CDR3 is made up of 14 amino acids. Germline CDR1 LNHDA, CDR2 SQIVND (reference sequence). Trimming pared 2 bases from V and 2 bases from J, leaving 9 bases between. Here the CDR3 DNA reads TGTGCCAGTAGTATATTGGGCGGCAACTATGGCTACACCTTC. Translating gives CASSILGGNYGYTF.

The chain carries TRBV7-9 and TRBJ1-2; D not certain. V lost 5 bases and J lost 2, with 18 bases in between. This CDR3 is built from 16 residues. In germline, CDR1 is SEHNR, CDR2 FQNEAQ (reference sequence). The CDR3 protein is CASSTLFGERNYGYTF. For the CDR3, the DNA is TGTGCCAGCAGCACCCTATTTGGGGAAAGAAACTATGGCTACACCTTC.